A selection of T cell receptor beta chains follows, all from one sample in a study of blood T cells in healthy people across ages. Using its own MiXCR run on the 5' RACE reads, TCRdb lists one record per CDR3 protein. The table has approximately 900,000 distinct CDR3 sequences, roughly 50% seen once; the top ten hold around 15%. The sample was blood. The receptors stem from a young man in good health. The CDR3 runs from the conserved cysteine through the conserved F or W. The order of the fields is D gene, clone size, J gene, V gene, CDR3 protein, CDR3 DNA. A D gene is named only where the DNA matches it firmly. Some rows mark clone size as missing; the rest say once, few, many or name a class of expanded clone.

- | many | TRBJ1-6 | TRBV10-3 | CAISEPGRLNSPLHF | TGTGCCATCAGTGAGCCGGGACGGCTCAATTCACCCCTCCACTTT
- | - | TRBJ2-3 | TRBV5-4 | CASSEGTLPGADTQYF | TGTGCCAGCAGCGAGGGGACACTTCCAGGGGCAGATACGCAGTATTTT
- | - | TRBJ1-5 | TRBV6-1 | CASSDLGVQPQHF | TGTGCCAGCAGTGACCTAGGGGTACAGCCCCAGCATTTT
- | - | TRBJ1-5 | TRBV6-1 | CASSEMTASNQPQHF | TGTGCCAGCAGTGAAATGACAGCTAGCAATCAGCCCCAGCATTTT
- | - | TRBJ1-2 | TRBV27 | CASSFPIYGYTF | TGTGCCAGCAGTTTCCCCATCTATGGCTACACCTTC
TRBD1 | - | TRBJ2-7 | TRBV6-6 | CASSPGTGGHILYEQYF | TGTGCCAGCAGCCCAGGGACAGGGGGCCATATACTTTACGAGCAGTACTTC
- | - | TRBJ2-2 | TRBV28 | CATLGRGIGTGELFF | TGTGCCACCTTAGGCAGGGGAATCGGCACCGGGGAGCTGTTTTTT
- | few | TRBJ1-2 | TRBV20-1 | CSARDVGEKDYTF | TGCAGTGCTAGAGATGTAGGAGAGAAGGACTACACCTTC
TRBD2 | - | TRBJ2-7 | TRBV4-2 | CASSQATSASYEQYF | TGTGCCAGCAGCCAAGCAACTAGCGCCTCCTACGAGCAGTACTTC
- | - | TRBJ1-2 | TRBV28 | CASSVQFRGHGYTF | TGTGCCAGCAGTGTACAGTTTAGGGGCCATGGCTACACCTTC
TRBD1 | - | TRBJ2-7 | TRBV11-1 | CASSPWTGVDEQYF | TGTGCCAGCAGCCCATGGACAGGGGTCGACGAGCAGTACTTC
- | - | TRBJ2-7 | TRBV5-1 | CASSFGGQTFYEQYF | TGCGCCAGCAGCTTCGGGGGGCAAACTTTCTACGAGCAGTACTTC
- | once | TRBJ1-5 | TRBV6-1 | CASSGTRGISNQPQHF | TGTGCCAGCAGTGGTACAAGGGGCATAAGCAATCAGCCCCAGCATTTT
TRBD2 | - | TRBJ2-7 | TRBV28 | CASSEIAGGQSYEQYF | TGCGCCAGCAGTGAGATAGCGGGGGGGCAATCCTACGAGCAGTACTTC
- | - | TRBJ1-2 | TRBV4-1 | CASSQEERTVYGYTF | TGCGCCAGCAGCCAAGAAGAGAGGACAGTCTATGGCTACACCTTC
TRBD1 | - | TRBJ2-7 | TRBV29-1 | CSVDTGVTYEQYF | TGCAGCGTTGACACAGGGGTAACCTACGAGCAGTACTTC
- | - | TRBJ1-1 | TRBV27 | CASSRGGWNTEAFF | TGTGCCAGTAGCCGGGGCGGCTGGAACACTGAAGCTTTCTTT
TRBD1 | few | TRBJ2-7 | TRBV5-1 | CASSLAGTGRTYEQYF | TGCGCCAGCAGCTTGGCCGGGACAGGTAGAACCTACGAGCAGTACTTC
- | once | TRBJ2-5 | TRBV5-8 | CASSRDNGRTQYF | TGTGCCAGCAGCCGGGACAACGGTCGGACCCAGTACTTC
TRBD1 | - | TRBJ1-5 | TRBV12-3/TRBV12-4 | CASSFAGQLNQPQHF | TGTGCCAGCAGTTTCGCGGGACAGCTTAATCAGCCCCAGCATTTT
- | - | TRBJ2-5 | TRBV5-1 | CASSPDMEETQYF | TGCGCCAGCAGCCCGGACATGGAAGAGACCCAGTACTTC
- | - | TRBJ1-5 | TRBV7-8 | CASSFAVGNQPQHF | TGTGCCAGCAGCTTCGCAGTGGGCAATCAGCCCCAGCATTTT
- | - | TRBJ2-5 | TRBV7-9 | CASSLARLPEEQYF | TGTGCCAGCAGCTTAGCACGGCTACCTGAAGAGCAGTACTTC
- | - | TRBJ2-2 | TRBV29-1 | CSVAGVDTGELFF | TGCAGCGTTGCCGGGGTTGACACCGGGGAGCTGTTTTTT
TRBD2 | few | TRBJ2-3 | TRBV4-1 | CASSQQTSGVTDTQYF | TGCGCCAGCAGCCAGCAGACTAGCGGGGTCACAGATACGCAGTATTTT
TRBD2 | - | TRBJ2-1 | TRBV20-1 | CSAPRLAGASYNEQFF | TGCAGTGCCCCCCGACTAGCGGGGGCCTCCTACAATGAGCAGTTCTTC
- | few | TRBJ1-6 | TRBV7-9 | CASSLAIRNNSPLHF | TGTGCCAGCAGCTTAGCGATACGGAATAATTCACCCCTCCACTTT
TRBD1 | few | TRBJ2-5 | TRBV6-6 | CASRAGTGEREQYF | TGTGCCAGCAGGGCTGGGACAGGGGAGCGAGAGCAGTACTTC
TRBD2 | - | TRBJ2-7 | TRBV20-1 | CSARAGTSENPYEQYF | TGCAGTGCTAGGGCTGGGACTAGCGAAAACCCCTACGAGCAGTACTTC
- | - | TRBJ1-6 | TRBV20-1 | CSASGGQSYNSPLHF | TGCAGTGCGAGCGGTGGCCAGTCTTATAATTCACCCCTCCACTTT
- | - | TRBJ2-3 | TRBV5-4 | CASSLTPGRSTDTQYF | TGTGCCAGCAGCTTGACCCCGGGACGGAGCACAGATACGCAGTATTTT
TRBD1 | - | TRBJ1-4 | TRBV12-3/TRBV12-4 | CASSLLPRQGNEKLFF | TGTGCCAGCAGTTTGCTTCCGAGACAGGGTAATGAAAAACTGTTTTTT
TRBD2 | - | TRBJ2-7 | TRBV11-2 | CASKGGRGAREQYF | TGTGCCTCCAAAGGGGGGCGGGGGGCGCGAGAGCAGTACTTC
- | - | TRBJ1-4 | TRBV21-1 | CASSKALKGVREKLFF | TGTGCCAGCAGCAAAGCGCTTAAAGGGGTACGGGAAAAACTGTTTTTT
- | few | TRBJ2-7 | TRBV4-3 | CASSQAALDTYEQYF | TGCGCCAGCAGCCAAGCGGCTCTCGACACCTACGAGCAGTACTTC
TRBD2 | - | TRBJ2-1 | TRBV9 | CASSVGPGGNEQFF | TGTGCCAGCAGCGTAGGACCGGGAGGGAATGAGCAGTTCTTC
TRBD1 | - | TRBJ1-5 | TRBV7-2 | CASSLVGTGGNQPQHF | TGTGCCAGCAGCTTAGTGGGGACAGGGGGGAATCAGCCCCAGCATTTT
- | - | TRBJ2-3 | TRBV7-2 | CASSLVGGPSTDTQYF | TGTGCCAGCAGCTTAGTCGGGGGACCTAGCACAGATACGCAGTATTTT
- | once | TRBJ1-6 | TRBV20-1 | CSASSWGSTDSPLHF | TGCAGTGCTAGCTCCTGGGGCAGTACCGATTCACCCCTCCACTTT
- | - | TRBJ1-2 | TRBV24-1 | CATSDLDSGYTF | TGTGCCACCAGTGACCTGGACAGTGGCTACACCTTC
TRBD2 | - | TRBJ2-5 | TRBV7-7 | CASSLNSGDLGETQYF | TGTGCTAGCAGCTTGAATAGCGGGGACCTAGGGGAGACCCAGTACTTC
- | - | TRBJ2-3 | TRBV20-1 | CSARDPAKRLTDTQYF | TGCAGTGCTAGAGATCCCGCTAAAAGACTCACAGATACGCAGTATTTT
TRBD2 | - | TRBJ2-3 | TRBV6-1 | CASLGTSSPDTQYF | TGTGCCAGCCTAGGGACTAGCTCCCCAGATACGCAGTATTTT
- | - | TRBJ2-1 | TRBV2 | CASSEARSSFYNEQFF | TGTGCCAGCAGTGAAGCGCGCAGCAGCTTTTACAATGAGCAGTTCTTC
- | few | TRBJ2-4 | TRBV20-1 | CSARDPRVGNIQYF | TGCAGTGCTAGAGATCCCCGTGTAGGAAACATTCAGTACTTC
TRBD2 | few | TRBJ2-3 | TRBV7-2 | CASSYRLAETSTDTQYF | TGTGCCAGCAGCTACAGACTAGCGGAGACTTCCACAGATACGCAGTATTTT
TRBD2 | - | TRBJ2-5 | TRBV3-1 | CASSLLRRLAESQETQYF | TGTGCCAGCAGCCTCTTACGCCGACTAGCGGAGTCCCAAGAGACCCAGTACTTC
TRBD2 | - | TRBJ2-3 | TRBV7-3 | CASSSESGGSTDTQYF | TGTGCCAGCAGCTCCGAATCCGGGGGGAGCACAGATACGCAGTATTTT
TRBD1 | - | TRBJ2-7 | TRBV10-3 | CAIRPGTGVSSYEQYF | TGTGCCATCAGACCCGGGACAGGGGTGAGCTCCTACGAGCAGTACTTC
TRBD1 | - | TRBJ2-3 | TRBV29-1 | CSARTGQGGTDTQYF | TGCAGCGCCCGAACGGGACAGGGAGGGACAGATACGCAGTATTTT
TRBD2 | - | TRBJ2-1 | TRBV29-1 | CSVDFGRPFYNEQFF | TGCAGCGTTGATTTCGGGAGGCCTTTCTACAATGAGCAGTTCTTC
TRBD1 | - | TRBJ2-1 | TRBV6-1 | CASSLQGAPEQFF | TGTGCCAGCAGTCTACAGGGGGCGCCTGAGCAGTTCTTC
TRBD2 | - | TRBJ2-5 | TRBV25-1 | CASSESLGLAGREGQETQYF | TGTGCCAGCAGTGAATCATTGGGACTAGCGGGTAGGGAGGGCCAAGAGACCCAGTACTTC
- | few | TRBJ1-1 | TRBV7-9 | CASSFWRVLDTEAFF | TGTGCCAGCAGCTTCTGGAGGGTATTGGACACTGAAGCTTTCTTT
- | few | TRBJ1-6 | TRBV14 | CASSQVGLPLHF | TGTGCCAGCAGCCAAGTCGGGTTGCCCCTCCACTTT
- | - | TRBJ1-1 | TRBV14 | CASSQDIEAQPGTEAFF | TGTGCCAGCAGCCAAGACATCGAGGCCCAACCCGGAACTGAAGCTTTCTTT
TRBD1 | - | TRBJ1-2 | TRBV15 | CATSPTGVGQGPEGYTF | TGTGCCACCAGCCCAACAGGGGTGGGGCAAGGTCCCGAGGGCTACACCTTC
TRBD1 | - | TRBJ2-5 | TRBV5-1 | CASRSGTGLSYQETQYF | TGCGCCAGCAGGTCCGGGACAGGGCTGTCTTACCAAGAGACCCAGTACTTC
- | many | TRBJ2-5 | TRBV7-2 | CASSLAGPQETQYF | TGTGCCAGCAGCTTAGCGGGACCTCAAGAGACCCAGTACTTC
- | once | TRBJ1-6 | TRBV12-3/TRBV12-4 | CASSFGSRLSPLHF | TGTGCCAGCAGTTTTGGTAGTAGGTTGTCACCCCTCCACTTT